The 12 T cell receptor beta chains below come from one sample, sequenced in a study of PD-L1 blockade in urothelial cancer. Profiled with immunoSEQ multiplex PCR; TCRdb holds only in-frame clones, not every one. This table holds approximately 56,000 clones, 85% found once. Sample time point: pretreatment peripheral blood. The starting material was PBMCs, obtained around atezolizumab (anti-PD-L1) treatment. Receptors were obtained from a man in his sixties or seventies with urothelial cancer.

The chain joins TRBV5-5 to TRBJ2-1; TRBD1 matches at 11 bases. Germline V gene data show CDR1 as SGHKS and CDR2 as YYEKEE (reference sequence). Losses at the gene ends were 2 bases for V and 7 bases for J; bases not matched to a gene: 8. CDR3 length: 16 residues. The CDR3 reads CASSFPGQGARNEQFF. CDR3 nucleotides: TGTGCCAGCAGCTTCCCAGGACAGGGGGCTAGGAATGAGCAGTTCTTC.

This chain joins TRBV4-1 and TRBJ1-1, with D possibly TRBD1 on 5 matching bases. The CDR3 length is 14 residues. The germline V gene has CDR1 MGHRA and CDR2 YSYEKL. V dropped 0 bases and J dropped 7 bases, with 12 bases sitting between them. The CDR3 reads CASSQERRGVEAFF. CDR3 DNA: TGCGCCAGCAGCCAAGAAAGGAGGGGAGTTGAAGCTTTCTTT.

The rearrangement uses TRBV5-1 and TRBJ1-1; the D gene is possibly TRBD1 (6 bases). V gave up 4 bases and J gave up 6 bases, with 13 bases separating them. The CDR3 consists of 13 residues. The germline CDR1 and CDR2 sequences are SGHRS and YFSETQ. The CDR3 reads CASSPGGMAEAFF. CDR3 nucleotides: TGCGCCAGCAGCCCGGGGGGCATGGCTGAAGCTTTCTTT.

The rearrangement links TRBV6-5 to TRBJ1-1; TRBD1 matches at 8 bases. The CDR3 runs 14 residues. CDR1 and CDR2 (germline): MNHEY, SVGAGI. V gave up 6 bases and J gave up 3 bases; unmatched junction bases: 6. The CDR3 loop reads CASSRTGLDTEAFF. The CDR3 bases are TGTGCCAGCAGCCGGACAGGGTTGGACACTGAAGCTTTCTTT.

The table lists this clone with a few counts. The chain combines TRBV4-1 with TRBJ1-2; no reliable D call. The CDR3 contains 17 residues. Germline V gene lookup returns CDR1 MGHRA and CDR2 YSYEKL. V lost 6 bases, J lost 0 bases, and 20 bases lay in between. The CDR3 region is CASRAAPLLSSNYGYTF. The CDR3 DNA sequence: TGCGCCAGCAGAGCGGCCCCACTCTTGTCTTCTAACTATGGCTACACCTTC.

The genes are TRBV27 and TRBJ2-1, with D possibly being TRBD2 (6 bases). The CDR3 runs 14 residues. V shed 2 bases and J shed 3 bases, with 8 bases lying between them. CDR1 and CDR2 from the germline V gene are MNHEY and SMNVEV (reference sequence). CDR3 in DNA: TGTGCCAGCAGTTTAGGAGCGGGCTACAATGAGCAGTTCTTC. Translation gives CASSLGAGYNEQFF.

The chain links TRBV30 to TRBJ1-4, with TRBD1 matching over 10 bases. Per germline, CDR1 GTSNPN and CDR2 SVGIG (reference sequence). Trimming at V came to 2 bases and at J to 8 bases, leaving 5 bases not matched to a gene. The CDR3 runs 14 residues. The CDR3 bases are TGTGCCTGGAGTTCCGGGACAGGGGACGAAAAACTGTTTTTT. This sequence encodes CAWSSGTGDEKLFF.

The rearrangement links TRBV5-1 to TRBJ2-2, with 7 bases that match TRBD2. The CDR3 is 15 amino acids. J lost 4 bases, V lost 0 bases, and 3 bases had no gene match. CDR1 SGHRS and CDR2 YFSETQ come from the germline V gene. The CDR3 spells CASSLAPGGTGELFF. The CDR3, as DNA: TGCGCCAGCAGCTTGGCCCCGGGAGGCACCGGGGAGCTGTTTTTT. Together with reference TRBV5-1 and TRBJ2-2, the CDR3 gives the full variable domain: KAGVTQTPRYLIKTRGQQVTLSCSPISGHRSVSWYQQTPGQGLQFLFEYFSETQRNKGNFPGRFSGRQFSNSRSEMNVSTLELGDSALYLCASSLAPGGTGELFFGEGSRLTVL.

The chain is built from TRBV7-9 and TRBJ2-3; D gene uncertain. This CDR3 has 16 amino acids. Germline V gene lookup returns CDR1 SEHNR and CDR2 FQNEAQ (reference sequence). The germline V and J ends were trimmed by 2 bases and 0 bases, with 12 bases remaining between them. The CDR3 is CASSLLAEPSTDTQYF. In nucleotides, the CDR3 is TGTGCCAGCAGCTTATTGGCGGAGCCTAGCACAGATACGCAGTATTTT.

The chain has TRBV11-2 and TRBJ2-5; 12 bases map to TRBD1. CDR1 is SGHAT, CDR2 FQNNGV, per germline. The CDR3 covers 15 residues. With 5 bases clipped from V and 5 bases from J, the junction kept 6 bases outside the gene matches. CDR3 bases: TGTGCCAGCAGCCCGGGGACAGGGGGCGAGGAGACCCAGTACTTC. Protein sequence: CASSPGTGGEETQYF. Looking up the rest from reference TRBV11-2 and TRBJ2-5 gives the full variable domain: EAGVAQSPRYKIIEKRQSVAFWCNPISGHATLYWYQQILGQGPKLLIQFQNNGVVDDSQLPKDRFSAERLKGVDSTLKIQPAKLEDSAVYLCASSPGTGGEETQYFGPGTRLLVL.

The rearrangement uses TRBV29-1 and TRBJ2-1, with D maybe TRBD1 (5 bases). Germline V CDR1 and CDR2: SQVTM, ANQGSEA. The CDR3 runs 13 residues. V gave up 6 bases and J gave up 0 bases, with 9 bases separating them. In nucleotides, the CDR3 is TGCAGCGTATCGGACAACTCCTACAATGAGCAGTTCTTC. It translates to CSVSDNSYNEQFF.

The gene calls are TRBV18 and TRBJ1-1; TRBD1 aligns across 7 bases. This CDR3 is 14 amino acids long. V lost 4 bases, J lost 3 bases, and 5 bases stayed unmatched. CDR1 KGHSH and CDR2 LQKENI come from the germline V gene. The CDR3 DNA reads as TGTGCCAGCTCACTACAGGGGTACGACACTGAAGCTTTCTTT. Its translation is CASSLQGYDTEAFF.